These 17 T cell receptor beta chains originate from one sample sequenced in a study of cytomegalovirus exposure and HLA in healthy donors. The PCR used 60 Vbeta and 13 Jbeta primers. Some clones are missing from TCRdb's copy, which holds only in-frame ones; the method was immunoSEQ multiplex PCR. The sample table sets out 65,000 to 85,000 clones. The sample comprised PBMCs. Source of these receptors: a woman aged 30 to 39 in good health and CMV-seronegative.

The chain links TRBV6-5 to TRBJ2-7; D may be TRBD1 (6 bases). Looked up from germline, CDR1 is MNHEY and CDR2 is SVGAGI. Deletions cut 2 bases from V and 6 bases from J, with 11 bases between. The CDR3 is 13 residues long. CDR3 bases: TGTGCCAGCAGTTACACAGGGTCGGGCGAGCAGTACTTC. Translating it yields CASSYTGSGEQYF.

The V call is TRBV6-5, the J call TRBJ1-3, with 7 bases lining up with TRBD1. CDR1 is MNHEY and CDR2 is SVGAGI in the germline V gene. V lost 5 bases to trimming and J lost 7 bases; unmatched junction nucleotides: 8. The CDR3 runs 14 residues. CDR3 nucleotides: TGTGCCAGCAGTGGGGGACAGCTCAGGAACACCATATATTTT. This encodes CASSGGQLRNTIYF.

The genes are TRBV13 and TRBJ1-2; 8 nucleotides line up with TRBD1. V lost 4 bases to trimming and J lost 6 bases; unmatched junction nucleotides: 10. The CDR3 is made up of 15 amino acids. The germline gives CDR1 PRHDT, CDR2 FYEKMQ (reference sequence). The CDR3 nucleotides are TGTGCCAGCAGCTCGGGACAGGCATTTTGGGATGGCTACACCTTC. Protein product: CASSSGQAFWDGYTF.

J is TRBJ1-3 and V is TRBV5-6, with D perhaps matching TRBD1 (6 bases). In germline, CDR1 is SGHDT, CDR2 YYEEEE. CDR3 length equals 16 residues. V was trimmed by 0 bases and J by 4 bases, leaving 14 bases between them. The CDR3 sequence is CASSLAGRGAGNTIYF. Here the CDR3 DNA reads TGTGCCAGCAGCTTGGCCGGGAGGGGGGCCGGAAACACCATATATTTT.

The chain recombines TRBV6-5 with TRBJ2-5, with 7 bases that match TRBD1. CDR1 and CDR2 from the germline V gene are MNHEY and SVGAGI. Trimming removed 4 bases from V and 2 bases from J; junction bases left unmatched: 4. CDR3 length: 14 residues. The CDR3 is CASSSGQPQETQYF. In nucleotides, the CDR3 is TGTGCCAGCAGTTCGGGACAGCCACAAGAGACCCAGTACTTC.

The rearrangement uses TRBV7-2 and TRBJ2-7, with TRBD2 identical over 9 bases. This CDR3 region has 17 residues. V lost 1 base, J lost 0 bases, and 7 bases stayed unmatched. Per germline, CDR1 SGHTA and CDR2 FQGNSA. This CDR3 is CASSLGGGARSSYEQYF. For the CDR3, the DNA is TGTGCCAGCAGCTTAGGCGGGGGGGCCCGTTCCTCCTACGAGCAGTACTTC.

This chain uses TRBV18 with TRBJ2-2; D unresolved. Trimming left V 5 bases short and J 2 bases short, with 12 bases between. The CDR3 has 15 residues. Germline assignment: CDR1 KGHSH and CDR2 LQKENI. The CDR3 here is CASSIFPLNTGELFF. The CDR3 DNA is TGTGCCAGCTCAATCTTCCCTCTAAACACCGGGGAGCTGTTTTTT.

The chain's CDR3 is CAWSYRGNEQFF. DNA for the CDR3: TGTGCCTGGAGTTACAGGGGAAATGAGCAGTTCTTC. This chain links TRBV30 with TRBJ2-1; 7 nucleotides agree with TRBD1. Germline CDR1 reads GTSNPN; CDR2 reads SVGIG (reference sequence). The CDR3 is 12 amino acids. The trim removed 2 bases at V and 7 bases at J, leaving 2 bases unmatched.

The V gene is TRBV7-9, the J gene TRBJ1-1; D not certain. This CDR3 is 14 amino acids long. Trimming took 2 bases from V and 7 from J, leaving 14 bases between them. Germline V gives CDR1 SEHNR, CDR2 FQNEAQ (reference sequence). CDR3 region: CASSLHQAFNEAFF. The CDR3 nucleotides are TGTGCCAGCAGCTTACATCAGGCCTTCAATGAAGCTTTCTTT. Using reference TRBV7-9 and TRBJ1-1 for the parts outside the CDR3, the full variable domain is DTGVSQNPRHKITKRGQNVTFRCDPISEHNRLYWYRQTLGQGPEFLTYFQNEAQLEKSRLLSDRFSAERPKGSFSTLEIQRTEQGDSAMYLCASSLHQAFNEAFFGQGTRLTVV.

The chain is built from TRBV28 and TRBJ1-4; D ambiguous. CDR3 length: 14 amino acids. In germline, CDR1 is MDHEN, CDR2 SYDVKM. Trimming pared 2 bases from V and 8 bases from J, leaving 12 bases between. The chain's CDR3 is CASSLPPEREKLFF. The CDR3 nucleotides read TGTGCCAGCAGTTTACCCCCCGAGCGGGAAAAACTGTTTTTT.

This chain joins TRBV6-5 and TRBJ2-1; 10 bases are shared with TRBD2. This CDR3 contains 14 residues. Germline-derived CDR1 and CDR2 are MNHEY and SVGAGI. V lost 6 bases and J lost 4; bases outside the gene matches: 3. The CDR3 bases are TGTGCCAGCAGATCACTAGCGGGGTACAATGAGCAGTTCTTC. This translates into CASRSLAGYNEQFF.

The chain employs TRBV28 and TRBJ1-4; possibly TRBD1 for D (6 bases). The germline V gene has CDR1 MDHEN and CDR2 SYDVKM. Trimming pared 3 bases from V and 4 bases from J, leaving 12 bases between. The CDR3 extends over 15 amino acids. The CDR3 is CASSFGQLFNEKLFF. CDR3 coding DNA: TGTGCCAGCAGTTTCGGACAGCTGTTTAATGAAAAACTGTTTTTT.

The V and J genes are TRBV28 and TRBJ1-1, with D possibly being TRBD1 (5 bases). Germline CDR1 reads MDHEN; CDR2 reads SYDVKM. The CDR3 totals 14 residues. Trimming stripped 6 bases from V and 4 bases from J, with 15 bases between. Here the CDR3 DNA reads TGTGCCAGCAGCTCCCTAACCCAGGGCACTGAAGCTTTCTTT. This translates into CASSSLTQGTEAFF.

The chain joins TRBV4-1 to TRBJ2-1, with TRBD2 identical over 7 bases. Germline-derived CDR1 and CDR2 are MGHRA and YSYEKL. V lost 6 bases and J lost 9; bases outside the gene matches: 8. The CDR3 runs 13 residues. This chain's CDR3 is CASRSGGGGEQFF. In DNA form, the CDR3 reads TGCGCCAGCAGGTCTGGGGGGGGAGGTGAGCAGTTCTTC.

This chain connects TRBV10-3 to TRBJ1-3; D uncertain. CDR3 size: 15 residues. The V end was cut by 4 bases, the J end by 2 bases, with 12 bases between. In germline, CDR1 is ENHRY, CDR2 SYGVKD. The CDR3 is CAISVGDGTGNTIYF. The CDR3 DNA follows: TGTGCCATCAGTGTCGGGGATGGCACTGGAAACACCATATATTTT.

The V and J genes are TRBV30 and TRBJ1-1; D is possibly TRBD1 (6 bases). CDR3 length equals 11 residues. CDR1 and CDR2 from the germline V gene are GTSNPN and SVGIG (reference sequence). Trimming removed 1 base from V and 13 bases from J, with 13 bases in between. The CDR3 DNA is TGTGCCTGGAGTGGAACAGGGCAAGGTTTCTTT. It is translated as CAWSGTGQGFF.

The chain uses TRBV5-1 and TRBJ2-2, with TRBD2 identical over 9 bases. V was pared by 4 bases and J by 2 bases, with 6 bases of the junction left unmatched. Germline V gives CDR1 SGHRS, CDR2 YFSETQ. This CDR3 spans 16 amino acids. The DNA of the CDR3 is TGCGCCAGCAGCCCTGGGCGGGAGGGAAACACCGGGGAGCTGTTTTTT. This codes for CASSPGREGNTGELFF.